This T cell receptor beta chain was retrieved from a study of blood T cell repertoires in COVID-19. Under the authors' procedure: Nucleated cell number was recorded as an estimate derived from reference gene primer amplification. Here immunoSEQ multiplex PCR was the method, and the copy in TCRdb shows in-frame clones only, minus some. Clone size and the V and J calls come from that table; the DNA yielded D and trimming. The sample records some 78,000 clones, 90% being singletons. V lost 5 bases to trimming and J lost 4 bases, with 19 bases between them. CDR3 size: 16 residues. Germline CDR1 reads MDHEN; CDR2 reads SYDVKM.

Sequencing input: peripheral blood. The clonotype originates from a woman aged 80 or over with active or convalescent COVID-19. V and J are TRBV28 and TRBJ2-3; tentatively, D is TRBD1 (5 bases). CDR3 amino acids: CASSNMGRGIPDTQYF. The CDR3, as DNA: TGTGCCAGCAGTAATATGGGTAGGGGTATCCCAGATACGCAGTATTTT.